This T cell receptor beta chain was sequenced during a study of T cell responses to AZD1222 COVID-19 vaccine. Sequenced by immunoSEQ multiplex PCR; TCRdb stores in-frame clones only, minus some. The sample gives 90,000 to 150,000 clones, roughly 85% of which show up once; over 8% is in the top ten. This CDR3 spans 15 amino acids. Germline CDR1 and CDR2: LNHDA and SQIVND (reference sequence). The ends lost 4 bases at V and 5 bases at J; junction bases unmatched: 5. The TCR comes from an adult in good health. The material was peripheral blood, obtained on day 0 of AZD1222 vaccination. The chain combines TRBV19 with TRBJ2-2, with 9 bases identical to TRBD1. This chain's CDR3 is CASSKRDRETGELFF. CDR3 in DNA: TGTGCCAGTAGTAAAAGGGACAGGGAGACCGGGGAGCTGTTTTTT.